The 23 T cell receptor beta chains reported below all come from one sample, sequenced in a study of T cell responses to AZD1222 COVID-19 vaccine. Sequencing used immunoSEQ multiplex PCR; TCRdb keeps in-frame clones, though not all of them. In the table there are 100,000 to 150,000 clones, over 75% of which are singletons. The source was peripheral blood, collected on day 0 of AZD1222 vaccination. These receptors originate from an adult in good health.

The rearrangement links TRBV6-5 to TRBJ1-2, with 7 bases that match TRBD1. V shed 0 bases, J shed 8 bases, and the junction held 6 bases outside the gene matches. Germline V gene sequence: CDR1 MNHEY, CDR2 SVGAGI. CDR3 length: 14 amino acids. CDR3 loop: CASSYSAGGEGYTF. In DNA, the CDR3 is TGTGCCAGCAGTTACTCGGCAGGGGGTGAGGGCTACACCTTC.

The chain couples TRBV18 to TRBJ1-1; TRBD1 agrees at 8 bases. CDR3 size: 15 residues. The junction had 6 bases not matched to a gene; V was cut back by 5 bases and J by 1 base. Germline V gene data show CDR1 as KGHSH and CDR2 as LQKENI. CDR3 protein: CASSFPTGANTEAFF. As DNA, the CDR3 is TGTGCCAGCTCATTTCCGACAGGGGCGAACACTGAAGCTTTCTTT.

The chain combines TRBV27 with TRBJ1-1; weak D call: TRBD1 (5 bases). V was trimmed by 2 bases and J by 5 bases, leaving 12 bases between them. The CDR3 contains 14 residues. CDR1 is MNHEY, CDR2 SMNVEV, per germline (reference sequence). The CDR3 DNA follows: TGTGCCAGCAGTTTACGCAGGGAGAGTACTGAAGCTTTCTTT. Its translation: CASSLRRESTEAFF.

V and J are TRBV7-2 and TRBJ1-3; D is possibly TRBD1 (6 bases). Germline-derived CDR1 and CDR2 are SGHTA and FQGNSA. V dropped 1 base and J dropped 4 bases, with 11 bases sitting between them. The CDR3 is 15 amino acids. This chain's CDR3 is CASSLGPGEGNTIYF. CDR3 nucleotide sequence: TGTGCCAGCAGCTTAGGTCCAGGGGAAGGAAACACCATATATTTT.

This chain uses TRBV29-1 with TRBJ2-1, with D hard to call. This CDR3 contains 11 residues. The germline CDR1 and CDR2 sequences are SQVTM and ANQGSEA. Trimming cost V 6 bases and J 4 bases, with 7 bases left between them. CDR3 nucleotides: TGCAGCGTGGGGATGTACAATGAGCAGTTCTTC. It yields the protein CSVGMYNEQFF.

V and J are TRBV4-3 and TRBJ1-6; D is uncertain. Trimming left V 3 bases short and J 10 bases short, with 19 bases between. Per germline, CDR1 LGHNA and CDR2 YSLEER. The CDR3 runs to 16 residues. In DNA, the CDR3 is TGCGCCAGCAGCCATCATGGACGGCTAGGAGAGTCACCCCTCCACTTT. This encodes CASSHHGRLGESPLHF.

V gene TRBV11-2 combines with J gene TRBJ1-4; D not certain. Per the germline V gene, CDR1 is SGHAT and CDR2 is FQNNGV. This CDR3 has 15 amino acids. The V and J ends lost 1 base and 0 bases respectively, with 6 bases between them. In nucleotides, the CDR3 is TGTGCCAGCAGCTTAGCAAGGACAACTAATGAAAAACTGTTTTTT. This sequence encodes CASSLARTTNEKLFF.

The chain has TRBV4-1 and TRBJ2-1; D remains unclear. Trimming took 3 bases from V and 5 from J, leaving 11 bases between them. This CDR3 comprises 14 residues. Germline CDR1 MGHRA, CDR2 YSYEKL. The CDR3 DNA reads as TGCGCCAGCAGCCAGCTAGGTCCCCACAATGAGCAGTTCTTC. Its translation is CASSQLGPHNEQFF.

The sample holds one count of this clone. This rearrangement joins TRBV5-1 to TRBJ2-7; no definite D call. Germline CDR1 reads SGHRS; CDR2 reads YFSETQ. The CDR3 totals 16 residues. Trimming removed 4 bases at V and 0 bases at J, with 17 bases between. The CDR3 bases are TGCGCCAGCAGCCCGTCGAGCCCCCCCTCCTCCTACGAGCAGTACTTC. It is translated as CASSPSSPPSSYEQYF. Drawing the rest from reference TRBV5-1 and TRBJ2-7, the complete variable domain is KAGVTQTPRYLIKTRGQQVTLSCSPISGHRSVSWYQQTPGQGLQFLFEYFSETQRNKGNFPGRFSGRQFSNSRSEMNVSTLELGDSALYLCASSPSSPPSSYEQYFGPGTRLTVT.

This rearrangement joins TRBV4-2 to TRBJ2-1, with 7 bases lining up with TRBD1. V dropped 4 bases and J dropped 5; count of bases not matched to a gene: 8. Germline V gives CDR1 LGHNA, CDR2 YNFKEQ. There are 15 residues in the CDR3. The CDR3 DNA sequence: TGTGCCAGCAGCCCCTTAGGGGGCCATAACAATGAGCAGTTCTTC. This translates into CASSPLGGHNNEQFF.

CDR3 coding DNA: TGTGCCAGCAGCTTAGTGGGGGGGCCTCCTTACAATGAGCAGTTCTTC. Protein: CASSLVGGPPYNEQFF. The genes are TRBV13 and TRBJ2-1, with a possible D match to TRBD2 (7 bases). The germline gives CDR1 PRHDT, CDR2 FYEKMQ (reference sequence). This CDR3 contains 16 residues. The V gene lost 1 base and the J gene lost 4 bases, with 14 bases spanning the gap.

The chain recombines TRBV9 with TRBJ2-5; D may be TRBD2 (6 bases). The V and J ends lost 0 bases and 4 bases respectively, with 10 bases between them. CDR3 length: 14 amino acids. Germline V gene sequence: CDR1 SGDLS, CDR2 YYNGEE. This CDR3 is CASSVGGIGETQYF. CDR3 coding DNA: TGTGCCAGCAGCGTAGGCGGGATCGGAGAGACCCAGTACTTC.

The rearrangement joins TRBV29-1 to TRBJ1-2, with 8 positions matching TRBD1. V lost 4 bases, J lost 0 bases, and 1 base stayed unmatched. Germline V gene sequence: CDR1 SQVTM, CDR2 ANQGSEA. The CDR3 sequence is 13 residues long. CDR3 loop: CSVAGGSNYGYTF. The CDR3 DNA reads as TGCAGCGTTGCAGGGGGCTCTAACTATGGCTACACCTTC.

CDR3 protein: CASSLGEHQPQHF. The CDR3 DNA reads TGTGCCAGCAGCTTGGGGGAGCACCAGCCCCAGCATTTT. V usage is TRBV5-8 and J usage is TRBJ1-5; no reliable D call. The CDR3 is 13 amino acids. Trimming left V 0 bases short and J 7 bases short, with 8 bases between. The germline V gene has CDR1 SGHTS and CDR2 YDEGEE.

V is TRBV9 and J is TRBJ2-3; 14 bases are shared with TRBD2. The V segment lost 4 bases and the J segment 4 bases; nucleotides outside the gene matches: 2. The germline CDR1 and CDR2 sequences are SGDLS and YYNGEE. This CDR3 is built from 15 residues. The CDR3 nucleotides are TGTGCCAGCAGCCCGGGACTAGCGGGGGCAGATACGCAGTATTTT. This sequence encodes CASSPGLAGADTQYF.

This clone was counted a single time. J is TRBJ2-2 and V is TRBV28, with D tentatively TRBD2 (5 bases). CDR3 length equals 14 residues. Germline V gene sequence: CDR1 MDHEN, CDR2 SYDVKM. V was shortened by 7 bases and J by 0 bases, with 9 bases between the two germline ends. CDR3 nucleotides: TGTGCCAGCAAAAAACTAGCGAACACCGGGGAGCTGTTTTTT. Translated: CASKKLANTGELFF.

The chain links TRBV3-1 (or the pseudogene TRBV3-2) to TRBJ2-2, with D possibly TRBD1 on 6 matching bases. Germline CDR1 LGHDT, CDR2 YNNKEL (reference sequence). V lost 2 bases and J lost 2, with 12 bases in between. The CDR3 spans 16 residues. The CDR3 region has the DNA TGTGCCAGCAGCCAATGGGACACGGTCAACACCGGGGAGCTGTTTTTT. Amino acid sequence: CASSQWDTVNTGELFF.

The gene calls are TRBV6-2 or TRBV6-3 and TRBJ1-1; D is undetermined. The germline CDR1 and CDR2 sequences are MNHEY and SVGEGT. The CDR3 is 16 residues long. V was shortened by 2 bases and J by 2 bases, with 15 bases between the two germline ends. In DNA form, the CDR3 reads TGTGCCAGCAGTTACCGGCCCCCTTATTTAAACACTGAAGCTTTCTTT. This sequence encodes CASSYRPPYLNTEAFF.

The V gene is TRBV3-1 (or the pseudogene TRBV3-2), the J gene TRBJ1-2; D is perhaps TRBD1 (6 bases). V lost 7 bases and J 6 bases, leaving 12 bases between the germline ends. The CDR3 is 12 amino acids. Germline V gene lookup returns CDR1 LGHDT and CDR2 YNNKEL (reference sequence). The CDR3 spells CASNTGRDGYTF. CDR3 sequence (DNA): TGTGCCAGCAATACAGGGAGGGATGGCTACACCTTC.

V and J are TRBV4-3 and TRBJ1-5; possible D gene TRBD1, 6 bases. From germline, CDR1 is LGHNA and CDR2 YSLEER. V gave up 1 base and J gave up 7 bases, with 11 bases separating them. The CDR3 loop spans 14 amino acids. The CDR3 region is CASSQVEGDQPQHF. For the CDR3, the DNA is TGCGCCAGCAGCCAAGTGGAGGGGGACCAGCCCCAGCATTTT.

This chain uses TRBV5-6 with TRBJ1-2, with 8 bases matching TRBD1. Germline V gene sequence: CDR1 SGHDT, CDR2 YYEEEE. Losses at the gene ends were 2 bases for V and 8 bases for J; bases not matched to a gene: 5. The CDR3 totals 13 residues. CDR3 loop: CASSLRTGLGYTF. The CDR3 DNA reads TGTGCCAGCAGCTTACGGACAGGGCTGGGCTACACCTTC.

The chain carries TRBV27 and TRBJ1-5, with D tentatively TRBD1 (6 bases). The V gene's germline CDR1 is MNHEY and CDR2 SMNVEV (reference sequence). The CDR3 is made up of 15 amino acids. V shed 1 base and J shed 4 bases, with 11 bases lying between them. CDR3 in amino acids: CASSLYGGTNQPQHF. As DNA, the CDR3 is TGTGCCAGCAGTTTATATGGGGGCACGAATCAGCCCCAGCATTTT.

The V gene is TRBV19, the J gene TRBJ2-2; TRBD1 matches at 8 bases. The germline V gene has CDR1 LNHDA and CDR2 SQIVND (reference sequence). The ends lost 8 bases at V and 6 bases at J; junction bases unmatched: 8. The CDR3 is 14 residues long. CDR3 amino acids: CASSDGQGAGELFF. The CDR3, as DNA: TGTGCCAGTTCGGATGGACAGGGTGCCGGGGAGCTGTTTTTT.